The 4 T cell receptor beta chains below come from one sample, sequenced in a study of cytomegalovirus exposure and HLA in healthy donors (dated by TCRdb to 2016 to 2017). The library was obtained by the immunoSEQ multiplex PCR assay. A mixture of 60 forward primers for TCR Vbeta segments and 13 reverse primers for TCR Jbeta segments was used in the multiplex PCR. The table comes from immuneACCESS by way of TCRdb, which keeps in-frame sequences with V and J called. Part of the clones is missing from these tables; in studies checked, under half for an unresolved V gene and the rest for unknown reasons. The table for this sample lists 210,000 or so clones; over 75% of them were counted only once. Over 1% of the sample is held by the ten biggest clonotypes. The sequenced material came from PBMCs. These receptors all come from a human donor in good health.

The chain has TRBV29-1 and TRBJ1-1; D is possibly TRBD1 (6 bases). V lost 6 bases and J 4 bases, leaving 18 bases between the germline ends. CDR1 SQVTM and CDR2 ANQGSEA come from the germline V gene. The CDR3 length is 14 residues. The chain's CDR3 is CSVRTLQGGTEAFF. CDR3 DNA sequence: TGCAGCGTCCGCACTCTACAGGGTGGCACTGAAGCTTTCTTT.

J is TRBJ2-1 and V is TRBV15; 11 nucleotides match TRBD2. The CDR3 length is 13 residues. V was clipped by 3 bases and J by 15 bases; unmatched bases: 7. The V gene's germline CDR1 is LNHNV and CDR2 YYDKDF (reference sequence). The CDR3 bases are TGTGCCACCAGCAGTAAACTAGCGGGAGTCCTGTTCTTC. This codes for CATSSKLAGVLFF. Supplemented by reference TRBV15 and TRBJ2-1, the full variable domain reads DAMVIQNPRYQVTQFGKPVTLSCSQTLNHNVMYWYQQKSSQAPKLLFHYYDKDFNNEADTPDNFQSRRPNTSFCFLDIRSPGLGDTAMYLCATSSKLAGVLFFGPGTRLTVL.

This clone occurred a few times. This chain joins TRBV7-8 and TRBJ2-7, with 8 bases identical to TRBD1. After removal of 4 bases from V and 0 bases from J, the junction contained 5 bases not matched to a gene. The CDR3 contains 15 residues. CDR1 is SGHVS and CDR2 is FQNEAQ in the germline V gene. The CDR3 loop reads CASSSQGAPSYEQYF. As DNA, the CDR3 is TGTGCCAGCAGCTCCCAGGGGGCCCCCTCCTACGAGCAGTACTTC.

The CDR3, as DNA: TGTGCCAGCAGCTCGAACGAGGAGGACACCATATATTTT. It yields the protein CASSSNEEDTIYF. The chain couples TRBV7-9 to TRBJ1-3; D gene ambiguous. Deletions cut 4 bases from V and 8 bases from J, with 12 bases between. This CDR3 is 13 amino acids long. Germline assignment: CDR1 SEHNR and CDR2 FQNEAQ (reference sequence).